This TCR beta chain was captured in a study of blood T cells in healthy people across ages. Looking at the study overall: Researchers report that template switching captured about one barcoded beta molecule per two T cells.

A second PCR of 7 to 11 cycles used a sample-barcoded 5' primer and a J-beta primer mix. From the 5' RACE reads, TCRdb called clonotypes with MiXCR, one entry per CDR3 protein. There are roughly 800,000 distinct CDR3 sequences in the sample; over 45% occur only once, and roughly 22% lies in the top ten. V dropped 5 bases and J dropped 5; count of bases not matched to a gene: 3. The CDR3 covers 13 residues. Germline assignment: CDR1 SQVTM and CDR2 ANQGSEA. This clonotype originated in a man in his thirties or forties in good health. What was sequenced was blood. The chain uses TRBV29-1 and TRBJ2-1; TRBD2 matches 10 bases. CDR3 loop: CSVRAGGNNEQFF. In nucleotides, the CDR3 is TGCAGCGTTCGAGCGGGAGGGAACAATGAGCAGTTCTTC.